Sequencing of this TCR beta chain was carried out in a study of response to subunit inactivated influenza vaccine (dated by TCRdb to the late 2010s). In terms of the full investigation: Deep quantitative profiling of the T cell receptor repertoire was used in the study to follow responses to a trivalent subunit inactivated influenza vaccine.

This clonotype was counted at least ten times. The antigen it binds to is not known. It has no much larger one-base neighbor in the sample; base qualities were not kept. The library was obtained by RT-PCR. Sequencing took place on an Illumina HiSeq 2500. TCRdb handled the public reads itself, with Q25 trimming in fastp and clone calling in MiXCR, and kept productive beta chains. Each entry is one CDR3 protein sequence, shown with its most common DNA and genes. The sample data list hundreds of thousands of distinct CDR3 sequences, and 16% of these were observed just once. Less than 4% of the sample belongs to the ten largest clones. The CDR3 measures 15 amino acids from cysteine to phenylalanine. The kept DNA is CDR3 alone, 45 bases in frame from the first base. Deletion took 1 base off V and 8 bases off J, with a span of 17 bases between the germline ends. CDR1 and CDR2 (SGHTA, FQGNSA) derive from the germline V gene.

What the work shows at the level of the full study, not this receptor alone: The authors suggested that each seasonal influenza vaccination may recruit only a limited number of new T cells.

This TCR came from a man aged 45 to 75 who received an inactivated influenza vaccine. Donor details come from another sample of the same person, matched by shared clones. Sequencing was performed on CD4+ T cells sorted from PBMCs, taken roughly 24 months after vaccination. This sequence uses TRBV7-2 and TRBJ1-2, with the identity of the D gene unclear. The CDR3 region: CASSLGPYLYGGYTF. The DNA reads as follows: TGTGCCAGCAGCTTAGGCCCGTACTTATATGGGGGCTACACCTTC.